A selection of T cell receptor beta chains follows, all from one sample in a study of blood T cell repertoires in COVID-19. Repertoires were generated with immunoSEQ multiplex PCR, while TCRdb's copy carries only in-frame clones and drops some. There are around 140,000 clones in the sample; approximately 84% occur only once, and 17% lies in the top ten. The sample comprised peripheral blood. The receptors shown here come from a woman older than 75 with acute or convalescent COVID-19. CDR3s include the opening cysteine and the closing phenylalanine or tryptophan. Each record gives: V gene, D gene, J gene, clone size, CDR3 protein, CDR3 DNA. D genes are given only for firm matches. A clone size is listed for some rows: how often the clone was seen (once, few, many), or a class if it is expanded.

v_gene: TRBV24-1; d_gene: TRBD1; j_gene: TRBJ1-5; abundance: .; CDR3aa: CATSDILGGREPQHF; CDR3nt: TGTGCCACCAGTGATATACTAGGGGGCAGGGAGCCCCAGCATTTT
v_gene: TRBV11-2; d_gene: TRBD2; j_gene: TRBJ2-7; abundance: .; CDR3aa: CASSLERETLEQYF; CDR3nt: TGTGCCAGCAGCCTTGAGCGGGAGACTCTAGAGCAGTACTTC
v_gene: TRBV7-9; d_gene: TRBD2; j_gene: TRBJ2-2; abundance: .; CDR3aa: CASSLWGGSNTGELFF; CDR3nt: TGTGCCAGCAGCTTATGGGGGGGTTCGAACACCGGGGAGCTGTTTTTT
v_gene: TRBV7-2; d_gene: TRBD1; j_gene: TRBJ2-2; abundance: .; CDR3aa: CASSSAGGPMAGELFF; CDR3nt: TGTGCCAGCAGCTCCGCAGGGGGCCCTATGGCCGGGGAGCTGTTTTTT
v_gene: TRBV6-2/TRBV6-3; d_gene: .; j_gene: TRBJ2-2; abundance: few; CDR3aa: CASSYGAGSRGELFF; CDR3nt: TGTGCCAGCAGTTACGGGGCCGGGAGTCGCGGGGAGCTGTTTTTT
v_gene: TRBV7-2; d_gene: TRBD1; j_gene: TRBJ1-1; abundance: .; CDR3aa: CASRGTGGIGAFF; CDR3nt: TGTGCCAGCAGAGGGACAGGGGGGATTGGGGCTTTCTTT
v_gene: TRBV7-9; d_gene: TRBD2; j_gene: TRBJ2-3; abundance: once; CDR3aa: CAGSGGDTQYF; CDR3nt: TGTGCCGGATCCGGGGGGGATACGCAGTATTTT
v_gene: TRBV9; d_gene: TRBD1; j_gene: TRBJ2-2; abundance: .; CDR3aa: CASSPRQGTGELFF; CDR3nt: TGTGCCAGCAGCCCCCGACAGGGCACCGGGGAGCTGTTTTTT
v_gene: TRBV19; d_gene: .; j_gene: TRBJ1-5; abundance: .; CDR3aa: CASSMREVRQPQHF; CDR3nt: TGTGCCAGTAGTATGCGGGAGGTGAGACAGCCCCAGCATTTT
v_gene: TRBV12-3/TRBV12-4; d_gene: TRBD1; j_gene: TRBJ1-1; abundance: .; CDR3aa: CASSPTGGGEAFF; CDR3nt: TGTGCCAGCAGTCCGACAGGGGGCGGTGAAGCCTTCTTT
v_gene: TRBV5-5; d_gene: .; j_gene: TRBJ2-7; abundance: .; CDR3aa: CASEQAYEQYF; CDR3nt: TGTGCCAGCGAGCAAGCCTACGAGCAGTACTTC
v_gene: TRBV5-1; d_gene: TRBD2; j_gene: TRBJ2-1; abundance: .; CDR3aa: CASSSGTSGGAYNEQFF; CDR3nt: TGCGCCAGCAGCTCAGGAACTAGCGGGGGGGCCTACAATGAGCAGTTCTTC